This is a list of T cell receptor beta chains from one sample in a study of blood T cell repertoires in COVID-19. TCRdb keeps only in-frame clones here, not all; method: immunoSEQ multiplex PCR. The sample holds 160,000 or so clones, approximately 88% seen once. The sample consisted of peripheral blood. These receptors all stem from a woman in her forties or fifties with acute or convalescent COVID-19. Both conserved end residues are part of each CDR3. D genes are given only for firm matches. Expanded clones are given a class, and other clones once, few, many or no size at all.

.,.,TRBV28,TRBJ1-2,TGTGCCAGCAGTCCAACAACTAACTATGGCTACACCTTC,CASSPTTNYGYTF
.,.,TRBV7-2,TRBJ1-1,TGTGCCAGCAGGCCCTGGAGGCCGGGCACTGAAGCTTTCTTT,CASRPWRPGTEAFF
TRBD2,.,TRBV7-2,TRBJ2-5,TGTGCCAGCAGCTTTAGCGGGGGGGGTGAGACCCAGTACTTC,CASSFSGGGETQYF
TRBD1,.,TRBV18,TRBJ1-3,TGTGCCAGCTCACCCTTCGACAGGGTCGGCTCTGGAAACACCATATATTTT,CASSPFDRVGSGNTIYF
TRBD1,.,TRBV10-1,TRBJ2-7,TGCGCCAGCAGTGAACAGGGGGGCTACGAGCAGTACTTC,CASSEQGGYEQYF
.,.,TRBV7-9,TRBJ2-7,TGTGCCAGCAGCTCCCCCCCCGGCAGGACTACCTACGAGCAGTACTTC,CASSSPPGRTTYEQYF
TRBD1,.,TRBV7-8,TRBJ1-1,TGTGCCAGCAGCTTAGAAGGAGGGACAGGCTTGGATGAAGCTTTCTTT,CASSLEGGTGLDEAFF
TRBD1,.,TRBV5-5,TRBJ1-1,TGTGCCAGCAGCCCGCGTCCCGGGACAGGGAAGAACACTGAAGCTTTCTTT,CASSPRPGTGKNTEAFF
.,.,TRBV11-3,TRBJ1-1,TGTGCCAGCAGCTTAGGAGGACACCCTCCGAACACTGAAGCTTTCTTT,CASSLGGHPPNTEAFF
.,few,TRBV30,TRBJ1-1,TGTGCCTGGAATCTACAGGGAATTCGTGAAGCTTTCTTT,CAWNLQGIREAFF
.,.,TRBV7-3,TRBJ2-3,TGTGCCAGCAGCTTAGCGGGGAATACGCAGTATTTT,CASSLAGNTQYF
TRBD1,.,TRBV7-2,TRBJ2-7,TGTGCCAGCACTTCGATCGGGGGACAGGGTTCCAACGAGCAGTACTTC,CASTSIGGQGSNEQYF
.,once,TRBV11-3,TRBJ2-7,TGTGCCAGCAGCTTAGATTTCGAAGCGGGCTACGAGCAGTACTTC,CASSLDFEAGYEQYF
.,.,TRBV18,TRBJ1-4,TGTGCCAGCCAACCGGGACAAGGCGTTGAAAAACTGTTTTTT,CASQPGQGVEKLFF
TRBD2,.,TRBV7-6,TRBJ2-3,TGTGCCAGCAGCTTACCTAGCGGGGGGGTAAGCACAGATACGCAGTATTTT,CASSLPSGGVSTDTQYF
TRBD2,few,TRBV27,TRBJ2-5,TGTGCCAGCAGTTGGCTAGCGGGGGGTCAAGAGACCCAGTACTTC,CASSWLAGGQETQYF
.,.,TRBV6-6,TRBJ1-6,TGTGCCAGCACCCAACAGAGCTCCTATAATTCACCCCTCCACTTT,CASTQQSSYNSPLHF
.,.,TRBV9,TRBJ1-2,TGTGCCAGCAGCGGTGGGGGCAGTTCTAACTATGGCTACACCTTC,CASSGGGSSNYGYTF
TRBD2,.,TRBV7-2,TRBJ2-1,TGTGCCAGCGGAGTAGCGGGTGGATACAATGAGCAGTTCTTC,CASGVAGGYNEQFF
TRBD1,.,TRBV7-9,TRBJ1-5,TGTGCCAGCAGCCTCGGGACAGGGGTTCTCAATCAGCCCCAGCATTTT,CASSLGTGVLNQPQHF
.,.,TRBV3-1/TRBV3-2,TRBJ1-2,TGTGCCAGCAGCCAAGGTATCACTTACTATGGCTACACCTTC,CASSQGITYYGYTF
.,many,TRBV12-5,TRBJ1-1,TGTGCTAGTGGTTTGGGGTCCCTGGAGGGAGCTTTCTTT,CASGLGSLEGAFF
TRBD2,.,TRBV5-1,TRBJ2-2,TGCGCCAGCAGCTTACAGCAACTAGCGGGAGGCGTCGGGGAGCTGTTTTTT,CASSLQQLAGGVGELFF